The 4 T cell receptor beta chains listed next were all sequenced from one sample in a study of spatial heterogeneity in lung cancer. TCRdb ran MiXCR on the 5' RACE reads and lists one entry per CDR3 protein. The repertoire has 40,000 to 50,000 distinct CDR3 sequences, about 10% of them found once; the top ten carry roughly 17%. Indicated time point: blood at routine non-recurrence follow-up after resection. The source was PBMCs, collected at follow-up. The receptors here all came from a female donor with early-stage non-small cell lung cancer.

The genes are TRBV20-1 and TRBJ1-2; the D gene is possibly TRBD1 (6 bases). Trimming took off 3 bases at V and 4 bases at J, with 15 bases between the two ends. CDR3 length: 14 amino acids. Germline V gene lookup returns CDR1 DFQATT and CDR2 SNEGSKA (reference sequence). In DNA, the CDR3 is TGCAGTGCTAGGACGGGGGCGCGAGTCTATGGCTACACCTTC. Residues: CSARTGARVYGYTF.

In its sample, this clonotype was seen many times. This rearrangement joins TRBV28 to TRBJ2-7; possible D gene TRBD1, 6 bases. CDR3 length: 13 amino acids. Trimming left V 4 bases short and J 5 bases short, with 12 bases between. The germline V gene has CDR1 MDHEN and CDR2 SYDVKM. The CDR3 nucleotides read TGTGCCAGCAGTTACCAGGGGTCGGACGAGCAGTACTTC. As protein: CASSYQGSDEQYF.

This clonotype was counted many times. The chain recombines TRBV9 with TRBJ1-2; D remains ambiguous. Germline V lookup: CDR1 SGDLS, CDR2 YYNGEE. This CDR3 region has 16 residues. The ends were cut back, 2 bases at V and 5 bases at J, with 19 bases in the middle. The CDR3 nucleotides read TGTGCCAGCAGCGTGAGAAACACGGGAGATGATTATGGCTACACCTTC. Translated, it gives CASSVRNTGDDYGYTF.

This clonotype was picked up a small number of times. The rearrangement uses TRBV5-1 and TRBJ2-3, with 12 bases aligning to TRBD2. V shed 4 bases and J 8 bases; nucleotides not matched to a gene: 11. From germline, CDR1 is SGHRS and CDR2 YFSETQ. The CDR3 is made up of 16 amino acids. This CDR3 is CASSTSGGPPPVTQYF. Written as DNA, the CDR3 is TGCGCCAGCAGCACTAGCGGGGGGCCTCCCCCAGTTACGCAGTATTTT.